This record looks at one T cell receptor (beta chain) sequence and its context. The record originates from a study of T cell changes during pregnancy in multiple sclerosis. Measured with immunoSEQ multiplex PCR; TCRdb has only the in-frame clones, and not every one. This sample carries 70,000 or so clones, roughly 91% of them seen once, and the ten largest clones take under 0.3%. The V gene's germline CDR1 is KGHSH and CDR2 LQKENI. V dropped 6 bases and J dropped 8 bases, with 14 bases sitting between them. This CDR3 has 13 residues. Here the sequenced sample was CD4+ T cells from peripheral blood mononuclear cells, taken after pregnancy. The receptor was isolated from a female donor with multiple sclerosis, enrolled in a pregnancy study. The chain employs TRBV18 and TRBJ1-5, with D unclear. CDR3 protein: CASSSGLKEPQHF. CDR3 DNA sequence: TGTGCCAGCTCCTCGGGGTTGAAAGAGCCCCAGCATTTT.